The rows below give T cell receptor beta chains drawn from one sample of a study of T cell responses to AZD1222 COVID-19 vaccine. Sequencing was performed with immunoSEQ multiplex PCR; in TCRdb, only in-frame clones are kept and a portion is missing. The sample yields some 120,000 clones, 91% seen once. The sample here was peripheral blood, taken on day 0 of AZD1222 vaccination. The receptor source for this set is an adult in good health. The CDR3 runs from the conserved cysteine through the conserved F or W. The D gene is left open where the match is weak. Clone size is not always given. Where it is, it says once, few, many or a class for expanded clones.

cdr3_length	v_call	d_call	j_call	clone_size	cdr3_nt	cdr3_aa
13	TRBV27	-	TRBJ1-3	-	TGTGCCAGCAGGGAGGAGACTGGAAACACCATATATTTT	CASREETGNTIYF
12	TRBV12-3/TRBV12-4	TRBD2	TRBJ2-1	-	TGTGCCAGCAGGGGGACTAGTTCTGAGCAGTTCTTC	CASRGTSSEQFF
13	TRBV7-2	-	TRBJ2-1	-	TGTGCCAGCAGCTTAGGTAGATCCAATGAGCAGTTCTTC	CASSLGRSNEQFF
15	TRBV7-9	TRBD2	TRBJ2-3	-	TGTGCCAGCGGTCACGGACTAGCGGGAGTAGATACGCAGTATTTT	CASGHGLAGVDTQYF
20	TRBV30	TRBD1	TRBJ2-7	-	TGTGCCTGGAGTAATCTAGGGACAGGGGTTTGGACAGCCGAATTTTACGAGCAGTACTTC	CAWSNLGTGVWTAEFYEQYF
18	TRBV27	TRBD2	TRBJ2-1	-	TGTGCCAGCAGTTTGTACGGGACTAGCGGGAGGGCCTACAATGAGCAGTTCTTC	CASSLYGTSGRAYNEQFF
13	TRBV2	-	TRBJ1-5	once	TGTGCCAGCAAGCCAGAATATGATCAGCCCCAGCATTTT	CASKPEYDQPQHF
15	TRBV5-1	-	TRBJ2-3	-	TGCGCCAGCAGCGGATCAAGGGAGTACACAGATACGCAGTATTTT	CASSGSREYTDTQYF
17	TRBV9	-	TRBJ1-2	-	TGTGCCAGCAGCGTAGGTAGTCTTCAGGAGGGGTTCTATGGCTACACCTTC	CASSVGSLQEGFYGYTF
17	TRBV19	TRBD1	TRBJ1-2	-	TGTGCCAGTAGTATAGGACAGGGAAGCCAAACAAGGCATGGCTACACCTTC	CASSIGQGSQTRHGYTF
14	TRBV20-1	TRBD1	TRBJ1-5	-	TGCAGTGCTAGTTCAGGGGGGGCCCATCAGCCCCAGCATTTT	CSASSGGAHQPQHF
14	TRBV5-4	-	TRBJ2-1	-	TGTGCCAGCAGCTACCCACTAGGTCCCAATGAGCAGTTCTTC	CASSYPLGPNEQFF
17	TRBV6-6	TRBD1	TRBJ2-6	-	TGTGCCAGCAGTCGAAAGGGACAGAGCTCTGGGGCCAACGTCCTGACTTTC	CASSRKGQSSGANVLTF
13	TRBV27	-	TRBJ2-7	once	TGTGCCAGCAGTTTAGCCCCTTGGTACGAGCAGTACTTC	CASSLAPWYEQYF
13	TRBV24-1	TRBD1	TRBJ1-1	once	TGTGCCACCAGCAGGGGGCCGGGCACTGAAGCTTTCTTT	CATSRGPGTEAFF
14	TRBV4-2	-	TRBJ1-5	-	TGTGCCAGCAGCCAGGGGGCTTGGGGTCAGCCCCAGCATTTT	CASSQGAWGQPQHF
14	TRBV5-5	-	TRBJ2-5	-	TGTGCCAGCAGCTTCCCCAGGCTCCAAGAGACCCAGTACTTC	CASSFPRLQETQYF
17	TRBV5-1	-	TRBJ2-1	-	TGCGCCAGCAGCTTGGAGCCACAGGGTTCCCCTCCCGTACCCCAGTTCTTC	CASSLEPQGSPPVPQFF
15	TRBV6-5	-	TRBJ2-6	once	TGTGCCAGCAGTTCCGGGTCCTCTGGGGCCAACGTCCTGACTTTC	CASSSGSSGANVLTF
12	TRBV10-3	-	TRBJ1-3	-	TGTGCCATTGGGACGGCTGGAAACACCATATATTTT	CAIGTAGNTIYF
13	TRBV12-3/TRBV12-4	-	TRBJ1-3	-	TGTGCCAGCATCCTGAAACTAGGAAACACCATATATTTT	CASILKLGNTIYF
18	TRBV6-1	-	TRBJ1-5	-	TGTGCCAGCAGTGAAGCCGGGACCACCAACGCCGGAAATCAGCCCCAGCATTTT	CASSEAGTTNAGNQPQHF
18	TRBV27	TRBD2	TRBJ2-7	-	TGTGCCAGCAGTCCCCTAGCGGGAGGGTCCGATCGGGGCTACGAGCAGTACTTC	CASSPLAGGSDRGYEQYF
12	TRBV6-2/TRBV6-3	-	TRBJ1-1	-	TGTGCCAGCAGCCTCATGAGGGCTGAAGCTTTCTTT	CASSLMRAEAFF
16	TRBV7-9	TRBD1	TRBJ1-4	-	TGTGCCAGCAGCCGGGGCCAGACAGGGCCTAATGAAAAACTGTTTTTT	CASSRGQTGPNEKLFF
14	TRBV19	-	TRBJ2-6	-	TGTGCCAGTAGTATAGACTCTGGGGCCAACGTCCTGACTTTC	CASSIDSGANVLTF
15	TRBV6-5	-	TRBJ1-6	-	TGTGCCAGCAGTTACTCTGGGGGAAAGGATTCACCCCTCCACTTT	CASSYSGGKDSPLHF
13	TRBV28	-	TRBJ1-1	-	TGTGCCAGCACCATACCGGGTGCCACTGAAGCTTTCTTT	CASTIPGATEAFF
14	TRBV27	TRBD1	TRBJ2-3	-	TGTGCCAGCAGTCAGGGGGTCGGCACAGATACGCAGTATTTT	CASSQGVGTDTQYF
15	TRBV10-2	TRBD1	TRBJ2-5	-	TGCGCCAGCAGGGACAGGGTGGGGTACCAAGAGACCCAGTACTTC	CASRDRVGYQETQYF
16	TRBV19	-	TRBJ2-3	-	TGTGCCAGTAGTAAGAACGGGCTCGGGAACACAGATACGCAGTATTTT	CASSKNGLGNTDTQYF
14	TRBV10-3	-	TRBJ2-5	once	TGTGCCATCAGTGGGACAGGGCGGGGGGAGACCCAGTACTTC	CAISGTGRGETQYF
18	TRBV6-1	-	TRBJ2-7	-	TGTGCCAGCAGTGAATGGGGGAGGGGGTCTACTAAGACCTACGAGCAGTACTTC	CASSEWGRGSTKTYEQYF
13	TRBV19	TRBD1	TRBJ1-5	-	TGTGCCAGTAGTAGAGGGGGCCGTCAGCCCCAGCATTTT	CASSRGGRQPQHF
14	TRBV7-8	TRBD1	TRBJ2-7	-	TGTGCCAGCAGCCCTCCGGGACAGGACCTCGAGCAGTACTTC	CASSPPGQDLEQYF